The sample holds one count of the clone carrying this T cell receptor beta chain. Germline values: CDR1 PRHDT, CDR2 FYEKMQ (reference sequence). The length of the CDR3 is 15 residues. The V and J ends lost 5 bases and 1 base, in that order; junction bases with no gene match: 7. Authors' data handling: Amplification with reference gene primers provided the estimates of nucleated cell counts. Assay: immunoSEQ multiplex PCR; the TCRdb copy retains only in-frame clones and omits some. V and J calls and clone size are those listed in that table; D and trimming were worked out from the DNA. This table holds a few hundred thousand clones, about 91% found once. Participant-given clinical history determined each cohort assignment. The data are from a study of blood T cell repertoires in COVID-19.

Sequencing input: PBMCs or T cells enriched from blood (not recorded which). The TCR originated in a middle-aged woman with acute COVID-19. The rearrangement links TRBV13 to TRBJ1-1; 7 positions agree with TRBD1. The CDR3 DNA reads as TGTGCCAGCAGCGCCCGGGACAGAAAGAACACTGAAGCTTTCTTT. This sequence encodes CASSARDRKNTEAFF. Together with reference TRBV13 and TRBJ1-1, the CDR3 gives the full variable domain: AAGVIQSPRHLIKEKRETATLKCYPIPRHDTVYWYQQGPGQDPQFLISFYEKMQSDKGSIPDRFSAQQFSDYHSELNMSSLELGDSALYFCASSARDRKNTEAFFGQGTRLTVV.